A selection of T cell receptor beta chains follows, all from one sample in a study of T cell responses to AZD1222 COVID-19 vaccine. Clones were sequenced by immunoSEQ multiplex PCR, and TCRdb holds only the in-frame ones, with some missing. Of 95,000 to 100,000 clones in the sample, about 90% were seen once. The specimen comprised peripheral blood, sampled on day 0 of AZD1222 vaccination. The receptors derive from an adult in good health. Each CDR3 is given with its conserved first and last residue. The D gene is left open where the match is weak. A clone size is listed for some rows: how often the clone was seen (once, few, many), or a class if it is expanded.

d_gene,v_gene,j_gene,abundance,CDR3aa,CDR3nt
TRBD2,TRBV6-6,TRBJ2-6,NA,CASSPLAGGSGANVLTF,TGTGCCAGCAGTCCACTAGCGGGAGGGTCTGGGGCCAACGTCCTGACTTTC
NA,TRBV9,TRBJ2-2,once,CASHPGGGSGELFF,TGTGCCAGCCACCCCGGGGGCGGCAGCGGGGAGCTGTTTTTT
TRBD1,TRBV19,TRBJ2-2,NA,CASRRPGQGAGELFF,TGTGCCAGTAGGAGACCGGGACAGGGGGCCGGGGAGCTGTTTTTT
NA,TRBV6-5,TRBJ2-3,NA,CASRGTSTDTQYF,TGTGCCAGCAGGGGTACTAGCACAGATACGCAGTATTTT
NA,TRBV28,TRBJ2-7,NA,CASSSPGPTYEQYF,TGTGCCAGCAGTTCCCCGGGACCCACCTACGAGCAGTACTTC
TRBD2,TRBV13,TRBJ2-1,NA,CASSTSSGSYNEQFF,TGTGCCAGCAGCACCTCTAGCGGCTCCTACAATGAGCAGTTCTTC
NA,TRBV19,TRBJ2-2,NA,CASSIPKAGNTGELFF,TGTGCCAGTAGTATCCCCAAGGCAGGGAACACCGGGGAGCTGTTTTTT
NA,TRBV28,TRBJ2-1,once,CASSYQRSEQFF,TGTGCCAGCAGTTACCAGAGAAGTGAGCAGTTCTTC
NA,TRBV24-1,TRBJ2-2,NA,CATSDIVTGELFF,TGTGCCACCAGTGATATAGTTACCGGGGAGCTGTTTTTT
NA,TRBV5-5,TRBJ1-1,NA,CASSLYFAGAGATEAFF,TGTGCCAGCAGCTTGTACTTCGCCGGGGCCGGCGCCACTGAAGCTTTCTTT
NA,TRBV5-4,TRBJ2-2,NA,CASSLGGWAPGTGELFF,TGTGCCAGCAGCTTAGGAGGGTGGGCCCCGGGCACCGGGGAGCTGTTTTTT
NA,TRBV27,TRBJ1-2,NA,CASSPREGGYGYTF,TGTGCCAGCAGTCCCCGGGAGGGTGGCTATGGCTACACCTTC
NA,TRBV5-8,TRBJ2-2,NA,CASSLWVRVSTGELFF,TGTGCCAGCAGCTTGTGGGTCAGAGTCTCGACCGGGGAGCTGTTTTTT
NA,TRBV19,TRBJ1-2,NA,CASSRSRGYTF,TGTGCCAGTAGTCGCAGTAGGGGCTACACCTTC
NA,TRBV6-2/TRBV6-3,TRBJ2-7,few,CASSSPGLTSEQYF,TGTGCCAGCAGTTCGCCGGGACTTACAAGCGAGCAGTACTTC
NA,TRBV7-9,TRBJ2-6,NA,CASSSHHTGANVLTF,TGTGCCAGCAGCTCGCACCATACTGGGGCCAACGTCCTGACTTTC
NA,TRBV6-1,TRBJ1-1,NA,CASSEGSMNTEAFF,TGTGCCAGCAGTGAAGGCTCTATGAACACTGAAGCTTTCTTT
NA,TRBV4-1,TRBJ2-7,once,CASSQELPTLSYEQYF,TGCGCCAGCAGCCAAGAACTCCCTACCCTCTCCTACGAGCAGTACTTC
NA,TRBV18,TRBJ1-1,NA,CASSPGTEGTEAFF,TGTGCCAGCTCACCGGGGACCGAGGGCACTGAAGCTTTCTTT
TRBD2,TRBV7-2,TRBJ2-6,NA,CASSLLAGGRNSGANVLTF,TGTGCCAGCAGCTTATTGGCGGGAGGTCGAAACTCTGGGGCCAACGTCCTGACTTTC
NA,TRBV18,TRBJ2-3,NA,CASSSGEADTQYF,TGTGCCAGCTCATCAGGGGAGGCAGATACGCAGTATTTT
TRBD2,TRBV28,TRBJ2-4,NA,CASSFSGRNANIQYF,TGTGCCAGCAGTTTTAGCGGGAGGAACGCAAACATTCAGTACTTC
NA,TRBV7-2,TRBJ1-6,NA,CASSLARLRQNSPLHF,TGTGCCAGCAGCTTAGCGAGGTTGCGTCAAAATTCACCCCTCCACTTT
TRBD2,TRBV4-3,TRBJ2-1,NA,CASSPKGLARLAEEEQFF,TGCGCCAGCAGCCCGAAGGGACTAGCAAGACTAGCGGAGGAGGAGCAGTTCTTC
TRBD1,TRBV28,TRBJ2-7,NA,CASSYPDRGYEQYF,TGTGCCAGCAGTTATCCGGACAGGGGGTACGAGCAGTACTTC
TRBD2,TRBV19,TRBJ2-4,NA,CASSIATSGINSLAKNIQYF,TGTGCCAGTAGTATAGCTACTAGCGGGATCAATAGCCTAGCCAAAAACATTCAGTACTTC
TRBD1,TRBV29-1,TRBJ2-2,NA,CSVSLDRGGGELFF,TGCAGCGTCTCTTTGGACAGGGGCGGCGGGGAGCTGTTTTTT
TRBD2,TRBV6-5,TRBJ2-3,NA,CASSYTSGTDTQYF,TGTGCCAGCAGTTACACTAGCGGCACAGATACGCAGTATTTT
TRBD1,TRBV19,TRBJ1-3,once,CASSSTGMKGNTIYF,TGTGCCAGTAGTTCGACAGGGATGAAGGGAAACACCATATATTTT
NA,TRBV5-4,TRBJ2-1,NA,CASRMDSYNEQFF,TGTGCCAGCAGGATGGACTCGTACAATGAGCAGTTCTTC
NA,TRBV7-2,TRBJ1-1,NA,CASSLSWGLNTEAFF,TGTGCCAGCAGCTTAAGTTGGGGGCTGAACACTGAAGCTTTCTTT
NA,TRBV20-1,TRBJ2-3,NA,CSARGEVTQYF,TGCAGTGCTAGGGGGGAGGTTACGCAGTATTTT
TRBD2,TRBV5-1,TRBJ2-1,NA,CASSFQTSNYEQFF,TGCGCCAGCAGCTTCCAGACTAGCAACTATGAGCAGTTCTTC
NA,TRBV7-9,TRBJ2-1,once,CASSRTPPFEQFF,TGTGCCAGCAGCCGCACCCCCCCCTTTGAGCAGTTCTTC
NA,TRBV19,TRBJ1-5,once,CASSRTLGGYQPQHF,TGTGCCAGTAGTAGAACCTTAGGGGGATATCAGCCCCAGCATTTT
NA,TRBV19,TRBJ2-7,NA,CASSLKTGLPIAQYF,TGTGCCAGTAGTTTAAAAACAGGCTTGCCGATTGCGCAGTACTTC
TRBD1,TRBV19,TRBJ2-2,NA,CATRTGWNTGELFF,TGTGCCACCCGGACAGGGTGGAACACCGGGGAGCTGTTTTTT
NA,TRBV7-9,TRBJ1-1,NA,CASSVGNTEAFF,TGTGCCAGCAGCGTAGGTAACACTGAAGCTTTCTTT
TRBD2,TRBV3-1/TRBV3-2,TRBJ2-7,NA,CASSQEWISLAGAREQYF,TGTGCCAGCAGCCAAGAATGGATATCACTAGCGGGAGCTCGGGAGCAGTACTTC
TRBD1,TRBV6-6,TRBJ1-1,once,CASSPPRQGAEAFF,TGTGCCAGCAGTCCTCCCAGGCAGGGGGCTGAAGCTTTCTTT
NA,TRBV6-6,TRBJ1-3,NA,CASSPFGADSPSGNTIYF,TGTGCCAGCAGTCCCTTTGGGGCGGACAGCCCCTCTGGAAACACCATATATTTT
TRBD1,TRBV5-1,TRBJ2-7,once,CASSLGDSTYEQYF,TGCGCCAGCAGCTTGGGGGACAGTACCTACGAGCAGTACTTC
NA,TRBV5-4,TRBJ1-2,NA,CASSLLRANYGYTF,TGTGCCAGCAGCCTCTTGCGAGCGAACTATGGCTACACCTTC
TRBD2,TRBV5-1,TRBJ2-1,NA,CASSLGLVGLDEQFF,TGCGCCAGCAGCTTAGGACTAGTTGGGCTAGATGAGCAGTTCTTC
NA,TRBV10-3,TRBJ2-7,NA,CAISAGLYEQYF,TGTGCCATCAGTGCCGGACTGTACGAGCAGTACTTC
NA,TRBV27,TRBJ2-1,NA,CASSPDSYNEQFF,TGTGCCAGCAGTCCTGACTCCTACAATGAGCAGTTCTTC
NA,TRBV5-1,TRBJ2-1,once,CASKPGLDYNEQFF,TGCGCCAGCAAACCGGGACTGGACTACAATGAGCAGTTCTTC
TRBD2,TRBV2,TRBJ2-7,NA,CASSLAALAGGPNTYEQYF,TGTGCCAGCTCCCTCGCTGCCCTAGCGGGAGGGCCAAATACCTACGAGCAGTACTTC
TRBD2,TRBV9,TRBJ2-7,NA,CASSVGSSGNAYEQYF,TGTGCCAGCAGCGTAGGGAGTAGCGGGAATGCCTACGAGCAGTACTTC
NA,TRBV28,TRBJ2-1,NA,CASSPARPMNEQFF,TGTGCCAGCAGCCCCGCCCGGCCCATGAATGAGCAGTTCTTC
NA,TRBV10-3,TRBJ2-3,NA,CAISPSLGGSTDTQYF,TGTGCCATCAGTCCTTCCCTAGGAGGCAGCACAGATACGCAGTATTTT
TRBD2,TRBV5-6,TRBJ2-1,NA,CASSFATSGYNEQFF,TGTGCCAGCAGCTTTGCGACTAGCGGGTACAATGAGCAGTTCTTC
NA,TRBV27,TRBJ1-2,NA,CASSYSGNYGYTF,TGTGCCAGCAGTTACTCAGGTAACTATGGCTACACCTTC
NA,TRBV23-1,TRBJ2-1,NA,CASSPGNEQFF,TGCGCCAGCAGTCCAGGCAATGAGCAGTTCTTC
TRBD1,TRBV14,TRBJ2-1,NA,CASSRLTGDRAYGEQFF,TGTGCCAGCAGCCGCCTCACGGGGGACAGGGCTTATGGCGAGCAGTTCTTC
NA,TRBV4-3,TRBJ2-1,NA,CASSQGLVVPGLYEQFF,TGCGCCAGCAGCCAAGGTCTGGTCGTTCCGGGTTTGTATGAGCAGTTCTTC
NA,TRBV9,TRBJ1-1,NA,CASSDSTGTEAFF,TGTGCCAGCAGCGACTCGACAGGCACTGAAGCTTTCTTT